One TCR beta chain is described in this entry. These data originate in a study of blood T cell repertoires in COVID-19. In the study overall: COVID-19 samples collected from the United States, Italy and Spain covered acute and convalescent phases.

The junction had 3 bases not matched to a gene; V was cut back by 3 bases and J by 6 bases. This CDR3 contains 15 residues. Germline V gene data show CDR1 as SGHTA and CDR2 as FQGNSA. Original processing notes: Cell counts per sample came from amplifying reference gene primers. The repertoire was sequenced with immunoSEQ multiplex PCR; TCRdb's copy has only in-frame clones and lacks some. That table furnishes V, J and clone size, whereas the DNA furnished D and trimming. The data hold 88,000 or so clones, with around 85% observed a single time. The specimen was peripheral blood. V gene TRBV7-2 combines with J gene TRBJ2-2; TRBD2 agrees at 11 bases. This TCR was recovered from a man between 60 and 75 years old with acute or convalescent COVID-19. The CDR3 loop reads CASSFIAGGSGELFF. The CDR3 coding sequence is TGTGCCAGCAGCTTCATAGCGGGGGGGTCCGGGGAGCTGTTTTTT.